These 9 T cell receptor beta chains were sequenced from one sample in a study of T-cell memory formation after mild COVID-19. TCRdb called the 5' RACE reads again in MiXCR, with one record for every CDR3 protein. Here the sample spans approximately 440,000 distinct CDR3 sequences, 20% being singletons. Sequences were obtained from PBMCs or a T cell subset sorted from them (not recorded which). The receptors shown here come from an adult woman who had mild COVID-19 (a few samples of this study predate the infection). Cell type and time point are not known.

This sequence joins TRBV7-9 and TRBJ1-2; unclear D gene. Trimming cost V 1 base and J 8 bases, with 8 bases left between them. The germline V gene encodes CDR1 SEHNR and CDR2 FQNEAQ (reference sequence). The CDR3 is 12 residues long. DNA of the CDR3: TGTGCCAGCAGCTTAGATAAAGGCGGCTACACCTTC. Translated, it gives CASSLDKGGYTF.

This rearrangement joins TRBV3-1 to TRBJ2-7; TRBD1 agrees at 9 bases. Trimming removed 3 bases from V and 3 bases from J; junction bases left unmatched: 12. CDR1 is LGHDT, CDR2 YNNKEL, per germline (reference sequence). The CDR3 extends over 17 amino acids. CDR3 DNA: TGTGCCAGCAGCCATCGGGGGACAGGGAGGTTTATCTACGAGCAGTACTTC. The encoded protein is CASSHRGTGRFIYEQYF.

CDR3 DNA: TGTGCCTGGAGTGTACTTTGGCAGGGGGCTTTTGTACAAGAGACCCAGTACTTC. Its translation: CAWSVLWQGAFVQETQYF. The V call is TRBV30, the J call TRBJ2-5, with 8 bases lining up with TRBD1. Germline assignment: CDR1 GTSNPN and CDR2 SVGIG (reference sequence). The trim removed 0 bases at V and 2 bases at J, leaving 14 bases unmatched. The CDR3 loop spans 18 amino acids.

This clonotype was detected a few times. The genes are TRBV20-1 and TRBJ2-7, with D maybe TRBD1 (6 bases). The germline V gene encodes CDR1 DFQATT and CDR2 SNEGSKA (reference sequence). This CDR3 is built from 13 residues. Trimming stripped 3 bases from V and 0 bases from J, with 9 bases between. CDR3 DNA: TGCAGTGCTAGTACAGGGAGCTCCTACGAGCAGTACTTC. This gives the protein CSASTGSSYEQYF.

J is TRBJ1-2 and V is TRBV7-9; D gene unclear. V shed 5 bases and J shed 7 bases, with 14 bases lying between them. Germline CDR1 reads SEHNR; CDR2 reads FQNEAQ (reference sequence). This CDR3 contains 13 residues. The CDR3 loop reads CASSEDRVAGYTF. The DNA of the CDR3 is TGTGCCAGCAGCGAAGATAGGGTTGCTGGCTACACCTTC.

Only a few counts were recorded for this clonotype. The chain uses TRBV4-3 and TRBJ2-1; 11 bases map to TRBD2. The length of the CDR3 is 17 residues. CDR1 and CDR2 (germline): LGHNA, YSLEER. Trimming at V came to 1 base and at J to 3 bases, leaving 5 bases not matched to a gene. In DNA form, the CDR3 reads TGCGCCAGCAGCCAAGGTACTAGCGGGGGCCTCTACAATGAGCAGTTCTTC. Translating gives CASSQGTSGGLYNEQFF.

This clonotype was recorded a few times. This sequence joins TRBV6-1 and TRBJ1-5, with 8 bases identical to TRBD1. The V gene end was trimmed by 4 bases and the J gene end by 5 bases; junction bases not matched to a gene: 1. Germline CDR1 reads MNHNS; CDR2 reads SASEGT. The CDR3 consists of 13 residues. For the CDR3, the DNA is TGTGCCAGCAGTGCGACAGGGGATCAGCCCCAGCATTTT. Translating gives CASSATGDQPQHF.

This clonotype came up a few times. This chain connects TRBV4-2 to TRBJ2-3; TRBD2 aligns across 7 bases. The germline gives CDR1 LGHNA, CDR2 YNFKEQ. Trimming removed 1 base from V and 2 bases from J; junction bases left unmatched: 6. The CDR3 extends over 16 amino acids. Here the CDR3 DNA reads TGTGCCAGCAGCCAAGGGGGGAGCGGGGCCACAGATACGCAGTATTTT. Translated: CASSQGGSGATDTQYF.

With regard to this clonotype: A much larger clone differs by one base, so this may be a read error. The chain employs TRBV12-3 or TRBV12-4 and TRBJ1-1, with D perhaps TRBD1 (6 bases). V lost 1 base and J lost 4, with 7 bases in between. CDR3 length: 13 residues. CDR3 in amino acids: CASSLEGVTEAFF. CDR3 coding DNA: TGTGCCAGCAGTTTAGAGGGGGTCACTGAAGCTTTCTTT.